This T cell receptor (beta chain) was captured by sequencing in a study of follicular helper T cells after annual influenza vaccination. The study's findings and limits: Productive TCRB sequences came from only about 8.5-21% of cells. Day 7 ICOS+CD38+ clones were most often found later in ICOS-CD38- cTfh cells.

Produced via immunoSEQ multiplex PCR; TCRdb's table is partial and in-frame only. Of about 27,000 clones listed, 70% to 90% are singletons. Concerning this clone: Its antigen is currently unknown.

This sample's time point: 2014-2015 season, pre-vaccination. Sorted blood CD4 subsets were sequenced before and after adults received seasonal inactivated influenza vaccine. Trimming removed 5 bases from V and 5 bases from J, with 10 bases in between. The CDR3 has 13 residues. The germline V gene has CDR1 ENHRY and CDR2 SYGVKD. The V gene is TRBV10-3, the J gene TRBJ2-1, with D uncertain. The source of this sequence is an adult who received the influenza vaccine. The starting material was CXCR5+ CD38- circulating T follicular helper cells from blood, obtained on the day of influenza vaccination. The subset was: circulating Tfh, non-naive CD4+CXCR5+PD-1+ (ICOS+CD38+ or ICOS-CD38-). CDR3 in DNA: TGTGCCATCAGTACGCTAGGAAACAATGAGCAGTTCTTC. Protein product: CAISTLGNNEQFF.